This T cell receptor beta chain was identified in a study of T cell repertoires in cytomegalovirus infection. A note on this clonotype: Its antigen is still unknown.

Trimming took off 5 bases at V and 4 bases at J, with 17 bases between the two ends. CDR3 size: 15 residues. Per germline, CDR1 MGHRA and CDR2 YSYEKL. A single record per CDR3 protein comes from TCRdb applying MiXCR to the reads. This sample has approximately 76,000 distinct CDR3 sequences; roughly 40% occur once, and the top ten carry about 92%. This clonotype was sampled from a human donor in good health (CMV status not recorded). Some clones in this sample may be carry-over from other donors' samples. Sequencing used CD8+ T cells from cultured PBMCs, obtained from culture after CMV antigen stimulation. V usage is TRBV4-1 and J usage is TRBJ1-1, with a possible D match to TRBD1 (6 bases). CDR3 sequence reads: CASSEDRSFTTEAFF. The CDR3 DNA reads TGCGCCAGCAGCGAGGACAGAAGCTTTACCACTGAAGCTTTCTTT.